Included here is one T cell receptor (beta chain) sequence, with context. What this receptor recognizes is not known. Nothing much larger sits one base from this clone, and base qualities are not available. These data originate in a study of breast tumors, draining lymph nodes, adjacent tissues (TCRdb year 2016). Broadly, across the study: Breast cancer patients provided tumor, adjacent nontumor tissue and axillary lymph nodes, and the study compared the TCR beta repertoires across these three sources. The study aimed to assess the relationships and possible T-cell exchange between tumor, surrounding tissue and draining lymph node repertoires in human breast cancer.

What the work shows at the level of the full study, not this receptor alone: The similarity between tumor and nontumor tissue repertoires was significantly greater in luminal-like breast cancer than in basal-like breast cancer. Rather than being directly demonstrated, the conclusion that tumor T cells originate in lymph nodes was presented as consistent with a hypothesis. A scenario in which most tumor T cells derive from the lymph node and then expand within tumor tissue was judged to be consistent with the data. T-cell repertoire diversity in tumors was found to be lower than in lymph nodes but higher than in nontumor tissue, and preferential V and J gene usage was observed.

The sample was run on an Illumina HiSeq 2000. TCR beta chain libraries were generated through multiplex PCR amplification. High-throughput sequencing was used to analyze the amplified TCR beta chain products. Clones were called with MiXCR by TCRdb after fastp trimmed the public reads at Q25, and only in-frame beta chains were retained. Every CDR3 protein is listed once, alongside the most common genes and DNA of its rows. Across this sample there are approximately 63,000 distinct CDR3 sequences, with roughly 59% seen only once. The ten top clones hold around 19% of the sample. Sequenced material: breast tumor tissue. The sequence was obtained from a female donor with breast cancer. Some clones in this sample may be carry-over from other donors' samples.

The CDR3 has the sequence CASSPTRDSVYGYTF. The sequenced DNA: TGTGCCAGCAGCCCGACCCGGGACAGTGTCTATGGCTACACCTTC. The chain is encoded by TRBV4-2 joined to TRBJ1-2, with 7 bases in between that match TRBD1. Its CDR3 holds 15 amino acids, cysteine through phenylalanine. This entry keeps only the CDR3 DNA: 45 bases, framed from base 1. According to the germline V gene, CDR1 reads LGHNA and CDR2 reads YNFKEQ. From V the trimming removes 4 bases and from J it removes 4 bases, while the gene matches leave 9 bases of the junction unaccounted for.